The 23 T cell receptor beta chains listed next were all sequenced from one sample in a study of identical twins. Each CDR3 protein is one row after TCRdb ran MiXCR on the 5' RACE reads. There are 600,000 to 700,000 distinct CDR3 sequences in the sample; about 20% occur only once, and over 4% lies in the top ten. These sequences were also reported in another study, on T cells expressing NK-cell markers.

Sequencing was done on a sample of PBMCs. The receptors here all came from a woman under 30 in good health.

This clonotype was seen only a few times. The CDR3 reads CASSYMGSTEAFF. As DNA, the CDR3 is TGTGCCAGCAGTTACATGGGAAGCACTGAAGCTTTCTTT. V gene TRBV6-5 combines with J gene TRBJ1-1; the D is unclear. This CDR3 is 13 amino acids long. The V end was cut by 2 bases, the J end by 4 bases, with 8 bases between. Looked up from germline, CDR1 is MNHEY and CDR2 is SVGAGI.

Concerning this clonotype: A much larger clone lies a single base off, so this may be a read error. V and J are TRBV7-3 and TRBJ2-6, with D perhaps matching TRBD1 or TRBD2 (5 bases each). Germline-derived CDR1 and CDR2 are SGHTA and FQGTGA. There are 15 residues in the CDR3. The CDR3 DNA reads as TGTGCCAGCAGCTCTAGGACTGCTGGGGCCAACGTCCTGATTTTC. Translating it yields CASSSRTAGANVLIF.

This rearrangement joins TRBV5-1 to TRBJ2-7; D remains unclear. CDR3 size: 14 residues. Germline V lookup: CDR1 SGHRS, CDR2 YFSETQ. Trimming pared 1 base from V and 2 bases from J, leaving 10 bases between. The CDR3 loop is CASSLQATTYEQYF. The DNA for the CDR3 is TGCGCCAGCAGCTTGCAGGCTACAACCTACGAGCAGTACTTC. The whole variable domain, remainder taken from reference TRBV5-1 and TRBJ2-7, is KAGVTQTPRYLIKTRGQQVTLSCSPISGHRSVSWYQQTPGQGLQFLFEYFSETQRNKGNFPGRFSGRQFSNSRSEMNVSTLELGDSALYLCASSLQATTYEQYFGPGTRLTVT.

This sequence joins TRBV6-1 and TRBJ2-7; 9 bases are a match to TRBD1. Germline V gene data show CDR1 as MNHNS and CDR2 as SASEGT. This CDR3 is 16 amino acids long. V lost 7 bases, J lost 5 bases, and 15 bases stayed unmatched. The CDR3 DNA is TGTGCCAGCACGGGGAATGAGGGGACAGGGCGGAACGAGCAGTACTTC. It is translated as CASTGNEGTGRNEQYF.

The table lists this clonotype with a count of one. This rearrangement joins TRBV5-1 to TRBJ2-5; 7 bases line up with TRBD1. Germline V gene sequence: CDR1 SGHRS, CDR2 YFSETQ. CDR3 length equals 15 residues. V was clipped by 4 bases and J by 5 bases; unmatched bases: 11. The CDR3, as DNA: TGCGCCAGCAGCGAGGGGACAGCCGTCGGTGAGACCCAGTACTTC. As protein: CASSEGTAVGETQYF.

A few counts support this clonotype. The V call is TRBV4-3, the J call TRBJ2-7, with 8 bases identical to TRBD1. This CDR3 comprises 17 residues. The V gene end was trimmed by 0 bases and the J gene end by 0 bases; junction bases not matched to a gene: 7. Germline V gives CDR1 LGHNA, CDR2 YSLEER. In nucleotides, the CDR3 is TGCGCCAGCAGCCAAGAAGGGGGGACAGGAAGCTCCTACGAGCAGTACTTC. Protein sequence: CASSQEGGTGSSYEQYF.

This clonotype came up a few times. The gene calls are TRBV6-5 and TRBJ1-2; perhaps TRBD1 as D (5 bases). The ends were cut back, 2 bases at V and 6 bases at J, with 13 bases in the middle. The CDR3 loop spans 14 amino acids. Germline V gene lookup returns CDR1 MNHEY and CDR2 SVGAGI. The CDR3 reads CASSYDGQQNGYTF. The CDR3 DNA reads as TGTGCCAGCAGTTACGACGGACAACAAAATGGCTACACCTTC.

This clonotype was recorded at least ten times. This chain joins TRBV20-1 and TRBJ1-1; 7 nucleotides agree with TRBD1. V was clipped by 5 bases and J by 8 bases; unmatched bases: 8. Germline V gene sequence: CDR1 DFQATT, CDR2 SNEGSKA (reference sequence). This CDR3 has 12 residues. CDR3 loop: CSASGQPREAFF. The CDR3 nucleotides read TGCAGTGCTTCGGGACAGCCAAGAGAAGCTTTCTTT.

V is TRBV7-9 and J is TRBJ1-4; D is uncertain. Germline CDR1 is SEHNR and CDR2 is FQNEAQ (reference sequence). Trimming took off 4 bases at V and 8 bases at J, with 11 bases between the two ends. This CDR3 has 13 amino acids. In DNA form, the CDR3 reads TGTGCCAGCAGCTCCGGGGAGACAGAAAAACTGTTTTTT. Amino acid sequence: CASSSGETEKLFF.

The V and J genes are TRBV20-1 and TRBJ1-1; the D is unclear. V shed 1 base and J shed 4 bases, with 10 bases lying between them. Germline V gene sequence: CDR1 DFQATT, CDR2 SNEGSKA (reference sequence). The CDR3 spans 13 residues. CDR3 coding DNA: TGCAGTGCTAGAGTTTCCAGGAGCACTGAAGCTTTCTTT. This translates into CSARVSRSTEAFF.

This clonotype showed up just a few times. This chain uses TRBV12-3 or TRBV12-4 with TRBJ2-4, with unresolved D. There are 13 residues in the CDR3. Trimming took 4 bases from V and 8 from J, leaving 12 bases between them. In nucleotides, the CDR3 is TGTGCCAGCAGTTCCCACCAGGAATACATTCAGTACTTC. Translated: CASSSHQEYIQYF.

This clonotype was seen repeatedly, ten times or more. The CDR3 DNA follows: TGCAGTGCTCTCGGGCACACAGATACGCAGTATTTT. It translates to CSALGHTDTQYF. This chain joins TRBV20-1 and TRBJ2-3, with D unresolved. The germline gives CDR1 DFQATT, CDR2 SNEGSKA (reference sequence). The ends were cut back, 5 bases at V and 2 bases at J, with 8 bases in the middle. The CDR3 covers 12 residues.

Only a few counts were recorded for this clonotype. This rearrangement joins TRBV12-3 or TRBV12-4 to TRBJ2-1, with D perhaps matching TRBD2 (5 bases). This CDR3 has 15 amino acids. Trimming removed 5 bases at V and 5 bases at J, with 16 bases between. The CDR3 here is CASSVQDSGDNEQFF. The CDR3 coding sequence is TGTGCCAGCAGTGTGCAGGACTCGGGCGACAATGAGCAGTTCTTC.

This rearrangement joins TRBV9 to TRBJ2-7, with D tentatively TRBD1 or TRBD2 (5 bases each). Germline CDR1 reads SGDLS; CDR2 reads YYNGEE. V was shortened by 4 bases and J by 2 bases, with 13 bases between the two germline ends. CDR3 size: 14 residues. The CDR3 DNA sequence: TGTGCCAGCAGCTTCCGGGACCCAGCCTACGAGCAGTACTTC. As protein: CASSFRDPAYEQYF.

V is TRBV15 and J is TRBJ2-7; possibly TRBD1 or TRBD2 for D (5 bases each). In germline, CDR1 is LNHNV, CDR2 YYDKDF (reference sequence). The CDR3 loop spans 13 amino acids. V was pared by 5 bases and J by 1 base, with 9 bases between. The CDR3 is CATSPRESYEQYF. The CDR3 nucleotides are TGTGCCACCAGCCCCAGGGAGTCCTACGAGCAGTACTTC. The variable domain in full, with the rest retrieved from reference TRBV15 and TRBJ2-7, is DAMVIQNPRYQVTQFGKPVTLSCSQTLNHNVMYWYQQKSSQAPKLLFHYYDKDFNNEADTPDNFQSRRPNTSFCFLDIRSPGLGDTAMYLCATSPRESYEQYFGPGTRLTVT.

This sequence joins TRBV18 and TRBJ2-3; D may be TRBD1 (6 bases). Germline assignment: CDR1 KGHSH and CDR2 LQKENI. The CDR3 loop spans 14 amino acids. Trimming removed 4 bases from V and 3 bases from J, with 11 bases in between. The CDR3 protein is CASSLQGQTDTQYF. The CDR3 DNA reads as TGTGCCAGCTCACTACAGGGTCAAACAGATACGCAGTATTTT.

This chain uses TRBV20-1 with TRBJ1-3; D is perhaps TRBD1 (6 bases). Germline CDR1 DFQATT, CDR2 SNEGSKA (reference sequence). This CDR3 spans 14 amino acids. Trimming shortened V by 5 bases and J by 0 bases, and 11 bases separated the two germline ends. The CDR3 DNA reads TGCAGTGCTCCTGACAGGCGCTCTGGAAACACCATATATTTT. It encodes CSAPDRRSGNTIYF.

This clonotype was observed a few times. The chain carries TRBV27 and TRBJ1-6; D uncertain. V lost 3 bases and J 15 bases, leaving 18 bases between the germline ends. Germline loops: CDR1 MNHEY, CDR2 SMNVEV (reference sequence). The CDR3 spans 14 residues. CDR3 DNA: TGTGCCAGCAGTTTCGCTTGGACCACCTACGACCTCCACTTT. It encodes CASSFAWTTYDLHF.

This clonotype has just a few counts. The rearrangement uses TRBV5-6 and TRBJ2-1, with D perhaps being TRBD1 or TRBD2 (5 bases each). The CDR3 consists of 17 residues. V was clipped by 5 bases and J by 5 bases, with 23 bases between them. Germline V lookup: CDR1 SGHDT, CDR2 YYEEEE. CDR3 sequence reads: CASRLTTGTKHHNEQFF. As DNA, the CDR3 is TGTGCCAGCAGACTCACAACCGGGACCAAACACCACAATGAGCAGTTCTTC.

The sample holds a few counts of this clonotype. The chain couples TRBV9 to TRBJ1-2; D may be TRBD1 (5 bases). V lost 7 bases, J lost 4 bases, and 8 bases lay in between. Germline V lookup: CDR1 SGDLS, CDR2 YYNGEE. The CDR3 sequence is 11 residues long. The CDR3 region has the DNA TGTGCCAGCGGACATCTCTATGGCTACACCTTC. Its translation: CASGHLYGYTF.

Many counts were recorded for this clonotype. This chain connects TRBV20-1 to TRBJ1-4, with D hard to call. The CDR3 is 14 residues long. Trimming took 6 bases from V and 7 from J, leaving 18 bases between them. Germline CDR1 is DFQATT and CDR2 is SNEGSKA (reference sequence). CDR3 nucleotides: TGCAGTGCCAACCCCTACGAACCGGGTGAAAAACTGTTTTTT. Translating gives CSANPYEPGEKLFF.

This clonotype was detected many times. This chain joins TRBV10-3 and TRBJ1-4; 7 positions match TRBD1. Germline CDR1 ENHRY, CDR2 SYGVKD. The CDR3 totals 13 residues. Unmatched junction bases numbered 10, after V lost 11 bases and J lost 7 bases. The CDR3 reads CAASTGLAEKLFF. CDR3 sequence (DNA): TGTGCCGCCTCGACAGGGTTGGCTGAAAAACTGTTTTTT.

This clonotype was seen only a few times. The rearrangement links TRBV7-2 to TRBJ2-1; 7 positions agree with TRBD2. CDR1 is SGHTA and CDR2 is FQGNSA in the germline V gene. V lost 5 bases to trimming and J lost 6 bases; unmatched junction nucleotides: 13. This CDR3 comprises 16 residues. CDR3 coding DNA: TGTGCCAGCAGCCCTCGGCGAGGGAGGGCAGCCAATGAGCAGTTCTTC. It encodes CASSPRRGRAANEQFF.